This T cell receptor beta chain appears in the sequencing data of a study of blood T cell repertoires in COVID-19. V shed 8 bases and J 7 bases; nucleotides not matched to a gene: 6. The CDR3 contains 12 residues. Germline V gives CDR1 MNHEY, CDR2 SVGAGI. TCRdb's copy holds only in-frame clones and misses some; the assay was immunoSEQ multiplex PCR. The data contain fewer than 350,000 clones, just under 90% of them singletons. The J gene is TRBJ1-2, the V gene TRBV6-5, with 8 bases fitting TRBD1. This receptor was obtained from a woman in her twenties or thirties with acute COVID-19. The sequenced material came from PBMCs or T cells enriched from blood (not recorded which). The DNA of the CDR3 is TGTGCCAGCCAACCAGGGGGCGTTGGCTACACCTTC. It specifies CASQPGGVGYTF.